The rows below give T cell receptor beta chains drawn from one sample of a study of yellow fever vaccine responses in identical twins. TCRdb independently ran MiXCR on the RT-PCR reads; one entry per CDR3 protein. The sample includes 15,000 to 20,000 distinct CDR3 sequences, 80% to 85% of them seen just once. Specimen: T cells from blood (PBMCs), unsorted or a sorted subset (not recorded which), collected before or after yellow fever vaccination (not recorded which). The receptors were gathered from a woman aged 18-30 years who received the yellow fever vaccine. CDR3s include the opening cysteine and the closing phenylalanine or tryptophan. The order of the fields is CDR3 protein, CDR3 DNA, V gene, clone size, CDR3 length, D gene, J gene. A D gene is named only where the DNA matches it firmly. Not all rows give a size; the values are once, few, many and, for expanded clones, a class.

CSAEQAGGEQYF	TGCAGCGCGGAGCAGGCAGGGGGTGAGCAGTACTTC	TRBV29-1	once	12	TRBD1	TRBJ2-7
CAISDRQGHQPQHF	TGTGCCATCAGTGACCGACAGGGCCATCAGCCCCAGCATTTT	TRBV10-3	-	14	TRBD1	TRBJ1-5
CASSRGLAGGPMNF	TGTGCCAGCTCACGGGGACTAGCGGGAGGGCCCATGAACTTC	TRBV18	-	14	TRBD2	TRBJ2-7
CASSERPGSYSGANVLTF	TGTGCCAGCAGCGAACGGCCCGGGTCCTACTCTGGGGCCAACGTCCTGACTTTC	TRBV11-1	-	18	-	TRBJ2-6
CAISESGVSYGYTF	TGTGCCATCAGTGAGTCGGGGGTTAGCTATGGCTACACCTTC	TRBV10-3	-	14	-	TRBJ1-2
CASRLGKNTQYF	TGTGCCAGCAGATTGGGCAAGAATACGCAGTATTTT	TRBV5-6	-	12	-	TRBJ2-3
CASSQYSPTGRAYEQYF	TGCGCCAGCAGTCAATATTCCCCGACAGGCCGAGCCTACGAGCAGTACTTC	TRBV23-1	few	17	-	TRBJ2-7
CSVVDPEGYGYTF	TGCAGCGTTGTAGACCCGGAAGGCTATGGCTACACCTTC	TRBV29-1	-	13	-	TRBJ1-2
CSVERAGGTDTQYF	TGCAGCGTTGAGAGGGCAGGGGGCACAGATACGCAGTATTTT	TRBV29-1	-	14	-	TRBJ2-3
CASSVSAGVQNEQFF	TGTGCCAGCAGCGTGTCGGCGGGGGTACAGAATGAGCAGTTCTTC	TRBV9	-	15	TRBD2	TRBJ2-1
CASSLMSGSTDTQYF	TGTGCCAGCAGCTTAATGTCGGGGAGCACAGATACGCAGTATTTT	TRBV7-3	-	15	-	TRBJ2-3
CASTGPRTSYGAQYF	TGTGCCAGTACCGGACCAAGGACTAGTTACGGGGCGCAGTATTTT	TRBV19	-	15	TRBD2	TRBJ2-3
CASSSPDRQGYEQYF	TGTGCCAGCAGCTCTCCGGACAGACAGGGGTACGAGCAGTACTTC	TRBV11-1	-	15	TRBD1	TRBJ2-7
CASSLANPDTQYF	TGTGCCAGCAGCTTAGCTAACCCAGATACGCAGTATTTT	TRBV7-2	-	13	-	TRBJ2-3